The TCR beta chain described here comes from a study of T-cell memory formation after mild COVID-19. Study-wide background: TCR clusters were mostly confined to one donor each.

CDR3 length equals 13 residues. CDR1 is SGHRS and CDR2 is YFSETQ in the germline V gene. V was pared by 2 bases and J by 0 bases, with 6 bases between. 5'RACE with constant-segment primers built TCRalpha and TCRbeta cDNA libraries with UMIs. One entry per CDR3 protein, called by TCRdb with MiXCR from the 5' RACE reads. The sample has approximately 430,000 distinct CDR3 sequences; 20% to 25% are singletons. This clonotype has only a few counts. The TCR comes from an adult woman who had mild COVID-19 (a few samples of this study predate the infection). Cell type and time point are not known. This rearrangement joins TRBV5-1 to TRBJ2-7; D may be TRBD2 (5 bases). Material: PBMCs or a T cell subset sorted from them (not recorded which). This chain's CDR3 is CASSFDYSYEQYF. In DNA, the CDR3 is TGCGCCAGCAGCTTTGACTACTCCTACGAGCAGTACTTC.